This T cell receptor (beta chain) was found in a study of response to subunit inactivated influenza vaccine. The CDR3 contains 16 residues. Losses at the gene ends were 7 bases for V and 5 bases for J; bases not matched to a gene: 11. Points on this clonotype: Its antigen is as yet unknown.

Each CDR3 protein is one row after TCRdb ran MiXCR on the RT-PCR reads. The sample carries roughly 710,000 distinct CDR3 sequences, approximately 14% recorded once. Study observations and caveats: Each seasonal influenza vaccination, the authors suggested, recruits few new T cells.

The sequence came from a man between 45 and 60 years old who received an inactivated influenza vaccine. This rearrangement joins TRBV12-3 or TRBV12-4 to TRBJ2-1, with TRBD2 matching 10 bases. Here the sequenced sample was PBMCs from blood, taken 14 to 15 days before vaccination. The CDR3: CASTNPVAGGNNEQFF. The CDR3 coding sequence is TGTGCCAGCACCAATCCTGTAGCGGGGGGAAACAATGAGCAGTTCTTC.